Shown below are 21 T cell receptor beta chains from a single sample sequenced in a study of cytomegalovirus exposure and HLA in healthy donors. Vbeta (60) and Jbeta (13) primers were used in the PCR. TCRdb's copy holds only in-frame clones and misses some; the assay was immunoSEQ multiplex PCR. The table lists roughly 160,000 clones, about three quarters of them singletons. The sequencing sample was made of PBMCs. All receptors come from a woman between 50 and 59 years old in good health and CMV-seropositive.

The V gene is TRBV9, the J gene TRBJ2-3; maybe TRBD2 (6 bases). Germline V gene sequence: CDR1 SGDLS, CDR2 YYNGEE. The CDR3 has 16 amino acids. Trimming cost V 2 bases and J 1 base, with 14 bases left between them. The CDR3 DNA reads TGTGCCAGCAGCGTGGATAGCGGCCGAGGCACAGATACGCAGTATTTT. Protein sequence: CASSVDSGRGTDTQYF.

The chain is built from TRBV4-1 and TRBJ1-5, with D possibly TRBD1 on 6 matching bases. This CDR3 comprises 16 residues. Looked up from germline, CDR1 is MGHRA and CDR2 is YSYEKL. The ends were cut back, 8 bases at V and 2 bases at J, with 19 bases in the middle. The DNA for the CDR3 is TGCGCCAGCGCCTCGGGGCCAGGGGAACGCAATCAGCCCCAGCATTTT. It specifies CASASGPGERNQPQHF.

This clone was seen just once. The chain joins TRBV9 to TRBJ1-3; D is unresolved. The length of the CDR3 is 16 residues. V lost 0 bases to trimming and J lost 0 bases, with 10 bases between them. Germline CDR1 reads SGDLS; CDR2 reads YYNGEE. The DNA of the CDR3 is TGTGCCAGCAGCGTAGATCCCTATAGCTCTGGAAACACCATATATTTT. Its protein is CASSVDPYSSGNTIYF.

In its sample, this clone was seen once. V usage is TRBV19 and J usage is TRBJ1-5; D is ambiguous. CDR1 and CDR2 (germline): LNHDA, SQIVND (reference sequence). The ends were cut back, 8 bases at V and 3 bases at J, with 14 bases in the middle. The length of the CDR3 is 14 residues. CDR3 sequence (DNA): TGTGCCAGTGAGGAAATAAACCACAATCAGCCCCAGCATTTT. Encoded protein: CASEEINHNQPQHF.

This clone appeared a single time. The CDR3 coding sequence is TGTGCCAGCAGTTTTAGATCTAGCGGGAGAGAAGAGACCCAGTACTTC. This codes for CASSFRSSGREETQYF. This rearrangement joins TRBV28 to TRBJ2-5; TRBD2 aligns across 10 bases. The germline V gene encodes CDR1 MDHEN and CDR2 SYDVKM. This CDR3 comprises 16 residues. V was pared by 3 bases and J by 3 bases, with 7 bases of the junction left unmatched.

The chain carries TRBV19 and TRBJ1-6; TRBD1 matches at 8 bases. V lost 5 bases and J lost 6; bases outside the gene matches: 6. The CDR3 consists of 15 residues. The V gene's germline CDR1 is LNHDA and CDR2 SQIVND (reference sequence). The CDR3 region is CASSSRTGSNSPLHF. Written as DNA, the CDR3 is TGTGCCAGTAGTTCTCGGACAGGGAGTAATTCACCCCTCCACTTT.

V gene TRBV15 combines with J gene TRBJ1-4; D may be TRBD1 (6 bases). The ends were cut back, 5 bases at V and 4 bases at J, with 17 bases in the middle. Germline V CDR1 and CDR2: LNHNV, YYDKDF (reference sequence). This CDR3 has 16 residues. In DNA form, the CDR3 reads TGTGCCACCAGCCCTAGCGGCCACAGGGTTAATGAAAAACTGTTTTTT. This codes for CATSPSGHRVNEKLFF.

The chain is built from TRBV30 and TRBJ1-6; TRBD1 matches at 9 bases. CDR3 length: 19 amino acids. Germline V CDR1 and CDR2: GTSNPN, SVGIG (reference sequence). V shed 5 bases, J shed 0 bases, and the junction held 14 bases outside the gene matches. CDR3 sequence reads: CAWRPAGQGASSYNSPLHF. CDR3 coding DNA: TGTGCCTGGCGCCCGGCGGGACAGGGCGCGAGCTCCTATAATTCACCCCTCCACTTT. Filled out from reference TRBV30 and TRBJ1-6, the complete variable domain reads SQTIHQWPATLVQPVGSPLSLECTVEGTSNPNLYWYRQAAGRGLQLLFYSVGIGQISSEVPQNLSASRPQDRQFILSSKKLLLSDSGFYLCAWRPAGQGASSYNSPLHFGNGTRLTVT.

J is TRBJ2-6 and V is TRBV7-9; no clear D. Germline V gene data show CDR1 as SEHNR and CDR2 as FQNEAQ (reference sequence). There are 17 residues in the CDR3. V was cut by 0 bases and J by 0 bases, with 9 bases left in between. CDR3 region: CASSLAYISSGANVLTF. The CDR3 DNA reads TGTGCCAGCAGCTTAGCTTACATAAGCTCTGGGGCCAACGTCCTGACTTTC.

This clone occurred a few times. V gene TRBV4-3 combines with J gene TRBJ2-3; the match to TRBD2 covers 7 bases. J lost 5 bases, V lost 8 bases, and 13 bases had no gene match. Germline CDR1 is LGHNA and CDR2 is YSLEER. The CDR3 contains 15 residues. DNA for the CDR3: TGCGCCAGCTCGCGAGAAGGAGGGAGGGGAGATACGCAGTATTTT. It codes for CASSREGGRGDTQYF.

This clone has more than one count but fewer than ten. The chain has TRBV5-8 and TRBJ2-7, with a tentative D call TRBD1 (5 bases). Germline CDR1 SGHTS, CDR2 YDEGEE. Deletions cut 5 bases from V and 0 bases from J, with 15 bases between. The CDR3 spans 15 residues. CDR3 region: CASSYKLDNSYEQYF. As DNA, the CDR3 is TGTGCCAGCAGTTACAAATTGGACAACTCCTACGAGCAGTACTTC.

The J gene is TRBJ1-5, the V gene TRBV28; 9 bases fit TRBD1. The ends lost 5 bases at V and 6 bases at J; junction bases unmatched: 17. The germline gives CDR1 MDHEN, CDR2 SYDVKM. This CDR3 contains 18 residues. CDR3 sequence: CASSTRQGGGSIGQPQHF. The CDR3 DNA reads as TGTGCCAGCAGTACCAGACAGGGGGGCGGCTCAATAGGTCAGCCCCAGCATTTT.

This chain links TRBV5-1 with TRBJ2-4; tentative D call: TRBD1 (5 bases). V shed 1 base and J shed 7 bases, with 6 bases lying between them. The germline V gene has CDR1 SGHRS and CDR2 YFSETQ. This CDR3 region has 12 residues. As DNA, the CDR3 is TGCGCCAGCAGCTTGCAGGGTAACATTCAGTACTTC. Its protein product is CASSLQGNIQYF.

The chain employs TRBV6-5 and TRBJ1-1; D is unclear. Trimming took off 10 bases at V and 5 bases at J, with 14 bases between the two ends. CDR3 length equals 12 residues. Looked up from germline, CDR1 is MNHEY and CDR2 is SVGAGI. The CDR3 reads CATTRTGTEAFF. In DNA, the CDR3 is TGTGCCACTACCCGAACGGGAACTGAAGCTTTCTTT.

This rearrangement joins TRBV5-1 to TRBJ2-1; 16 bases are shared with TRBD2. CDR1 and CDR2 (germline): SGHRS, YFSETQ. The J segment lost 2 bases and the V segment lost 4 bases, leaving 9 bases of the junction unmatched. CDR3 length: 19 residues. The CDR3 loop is CASSRGLAGGIPTYNEQFF. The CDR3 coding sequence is TGCGCCAGCAGCCGGGGACTAGCGGGGGGGATACCCACCTACAATGAGCAGTTCTTC.

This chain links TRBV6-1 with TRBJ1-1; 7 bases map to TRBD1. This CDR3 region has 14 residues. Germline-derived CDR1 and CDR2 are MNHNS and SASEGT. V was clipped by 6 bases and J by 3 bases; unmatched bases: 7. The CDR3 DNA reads TGTGCCAGCAGGGAGGGGGCCGGGCACACTGAAGCTTTCTTT. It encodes CASREGAGHTEAFF.

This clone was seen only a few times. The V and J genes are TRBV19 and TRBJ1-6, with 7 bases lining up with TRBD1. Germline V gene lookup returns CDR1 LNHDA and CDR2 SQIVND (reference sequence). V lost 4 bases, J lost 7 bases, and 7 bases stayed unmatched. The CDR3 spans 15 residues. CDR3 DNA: TGTGCCAGTAGTACTTCGGGACAGTTGAATTCACCCCTCCACTTT. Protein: CASSTSGQLNSPLHF.

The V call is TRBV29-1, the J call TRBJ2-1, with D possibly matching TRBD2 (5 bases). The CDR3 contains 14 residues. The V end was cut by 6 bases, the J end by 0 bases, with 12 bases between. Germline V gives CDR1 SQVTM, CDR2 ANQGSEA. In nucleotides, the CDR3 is TGCAGCGTCACCGGGGTTAGCTCCTACAATGAGCAGTTCTTC. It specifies CSVTGVSSYNEQFF.

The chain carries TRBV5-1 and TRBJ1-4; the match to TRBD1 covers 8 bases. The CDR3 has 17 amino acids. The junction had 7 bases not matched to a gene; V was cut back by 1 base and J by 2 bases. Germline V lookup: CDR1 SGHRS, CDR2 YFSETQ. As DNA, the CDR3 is TGCGCCAGCAGCTTGAAGAGACAGGGGACCACTAATGAAAAACTGTTTTTT. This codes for CASSLKRQGTTNEKLFF.

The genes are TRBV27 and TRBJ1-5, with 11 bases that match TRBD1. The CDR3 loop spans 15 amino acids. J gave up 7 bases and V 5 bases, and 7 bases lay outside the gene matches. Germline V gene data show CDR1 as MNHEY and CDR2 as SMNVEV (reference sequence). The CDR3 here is CASSPLDRGRQPQHF. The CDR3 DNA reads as TGTGCCAGCAGTCCCCTGGACAGGGGGCGACAGCCCCAGCATTTT.

CDR3 coding DNA: TGTGCCAGCAGCCCGGGGACTATGGGGGGCTACACCTTC. Amino acid sequence: CASSPGTMGGYTF. The chain combines TRBV5-5 with TRBJ1-2, with TRBD1 as a possible D gene (5 bases). Germline CDR1 is SGHKS and CDR2 is YYEKEE (reference sequence). V shed 4 bases and J shed 8 bases, with 15 bases lying between them. The CDR3 spans 13 residues.